A single sample is the source of the 24 T cell receptor beta chains below, sequenced in a study of OX40 agonist ivuxolimab in advanced cancers. Repertoires were generated with immunoSEQ multiplex PCR, while TCRdb's copy carries only in-frame clones and drops some. The sample comprises around 69,000 clones, roughly 84% of which are singletons, and 0.7% rests with the top ten. Sequences were derived from CD4+ or CD8+ T cells sorted from blood, sampled in a trial of the OX40 agonist ivuxolimab. These receptors came from an adult with an advanced solid tumor such as melanoma, head and neck, liver or kidney cancer.

This clone was recorded once. The gene calls are TRBV7-8 and TRBJ2-3; D not certain. Trimming removed 2 bases from V and 4 bases from J, with 4 bases in between. Germline V CDR1 and CDR2: SGHVS, FQNEAQ. CDR3 length: 12 amino acids. The CDR3 sequence: CASSLYSDTQYF. CDR3 sequence (DNA): TGTGCCAGCAGCTTATATTCAGATACGCAGTATTTT. Full variable domain (missing parts from reference TRBV7-8 and TRBJ2-3): GAGVSQSPRYKVAKRGQDVALRCDPISGHVSLFWYQQALGQGPEFLTYFQNEAQLDKSGLPSDRFFAERPEGSVSTLKIQRTQQEDSAVYLCASSLYSDTQYFGPGTRLTVL.

The chain has TRBV6-4 and TRBJ2-1; D gene uncertain. This CDR3 spans 17 amino acids. Trimming cost V 5 bases and J 6 bases, with 23 bases left between them. Germline assignment: CDR1 MRHNA and CDR2 SNTAGT. CDR3 sequence (DNA): TGTGCCAGCAGTCAAGACCGGTGGCCCTTCGTGAGCAATGAGCAGTTCTTC. Its protein product is CASSQDRWPFVSNEQFF.

V and J are TRBV28 and TRBJ2-1, with D perhaps TRBD2 (5 bases). The CDR3 spans 13 residues. The germline CDR1 and CDR2 sequences are MDHEN and SYDVKM. Trimming took 5 bases from V and 6 from J, leaving 11 bases between them. Written as DNA, the CDR3 is TGTGCCAGCAGTAGGCGGGTTCTCAATGAGCAGTTCTTC. The encoded protein is CASSRRVLNEQFF.

V usage is TRBV10-3 and J usage is TRBJ2-1; 7 bases are shared with TRBD1. The ends lost 7 bases at V and 6 bases at J; junction bases unmatched: 9. CDR1 and CDR2 (germline): ENHRY, SYGVKD. This CDR3 is 14 amino acids long. CDR3 loop: CAIKRTGSTNEQFF. The CDR3 DNA reads TGTGCCATCAAGCGGACAGGATCAACCAATGAGCAGTTCTTC.

The chain couples TRBV5-4 to TRBJ2-7; 12 bases line up with TRBD2. Germline CDR1 reads SGHNT; CDR2 reads YYREEE (reference sequence). V shed 3 bases and J 7 bases; nucleotides not matched to a gene: 5. The CDR3 has 14 amino acids. In nucleotides, the CDR3 is TGTGCCAGCAGCTCCCTAGCGGGAGGGGGGGAGCAGTACTTC. Residues: CASSSLAGGGEQYF.

This rearrangement joins TRBV5-6 to TRBJ1-1; D is unresolved. V shed 6 bases and J shed 4 bases, with 19 bases lying between them. The CDR3 consists of 15 residues. CDR1 is SGHDT and CDR2 is YYEEEE in the germline V gene. The CDR3 DNA reads TGTGCCAGCACCGTACGGGTCCCGGGAAGCACTGAAGCTTTCTTT. Amino acids: CASTVRVPGSTEAFF.

V is TRBV30 and J is TRBJ2-1, with D tentatively TRBD2 (5 bases). Germline loops: CDR1 GTSNPN, CDR2 SVGIG (reference sequence). The CDR3 length is 13 residues. V lost 2 bases and J 3 bases, leaving 8 bases between the germline ends. The CDR3 loop is CAWSQGLYNEQFF. Here the CDR3 DNA reads TGTGCCTGGAGTCAAGGACTCTACAATGAGCAGTTCTTC.

This chain joins TRBV19 and TRBJ2-1; TRBD2 aligns across 8 bases. The CDR3 runs 14 residues. Losses at the gene ends were 1 base for V and 8 bases for J; bases not matched to a gene: 4. From germline, CDR1 is LNHDA and CDR2 SQIVND (reference sequence). The CDR3 protein is CASSIGTSTDEQFF. In nucleotides, the CDR3 is TGTGCCAGTAGTATAGGGACTAGCACCGATGAGCAGTTCTTC.

CDR3 amino acids: CASSTQEKLFF. The CDR3 DNA reads TGTGCCAGTAGTACCCAAGAAAAACTGTTTTTT. The gene calls are TRBV19 and TRBJ1-4; D gene ambiguous. The V end was cut by 4 bases, the J end by 8 bases, with 5 bases between. The CDR3 runs to 11 residues. The germline V gene has CDR1 LNHDA and CDR2 SQIVND (reference sequence).

The V call is TRBV6-1, the J call TRBJ1-6; maybe TRBD1 (5 bases). The CDR3 extends over 14 amino acids. The germline gives CDR1 MNHNS, CDR2 SASEGT. V shed 1 base and J shed 10 bases, with 11 bases lying between them. Here the CDR3 reads CASSEGGKGSPLHF. The CDR3 DNA reads as TGTGCCAGCAGTGAAGGGGGGAAGGGGTCACCCCTCCACTTT.

J is TRBJ2-3 and V is TRBV19, with D perhaps matching TRBD1 or TRBD2 (5 bases each). The V end lost 5 bases, the J end lost 8 bases, and 11 bases lay between the germline ends. The CDR3 sequence is 12 residues long. Germline assignment: CDR1 LNHDA and CDR2 SQIVND (reference sequence). DNA for the CDR3: TGTGCCAGTAGTGGGGGAGAGGGTACGCAGTATTTT. Protein product: CASSGGEGTQYF.

The chain combines TRBV6-6 with TRBJ1-1; 8 positions match TRBD1. Germline loops: CDR1 MNHNY, CDR2 SVGAGI (reference sequence). The CDR3 has 14 amino acids. Losses at the gene ends were 6 bases for V and 10 bases for J; bases not matched to a gene: 13. The CDR3 DNA is TGTGCCAGCAGACTTCAGGGGGCCGGGGTCTCAGCTTTCTTT. This codes for CASRLQGAGVSAFF.

V and J are TRBV29-1 and TRBJ2-5; TRBD2 matches 9 bases. The trim removed 2 bases at V and 3 bases at J, leaving 4 bases unmatched. Per the germline V gene, CDR1 is SQVTM and CDR2 is ANQGSEA. CDR3 length: 14 amino acids. Here the CDR3 DNA reads TGCAGCGTTGAATCTAGCGGGGTGGAAGAGACCCAGTACTTC. It specifies CSVESSGVEETQYF.

CDR3 sequence: CASRPRGNEKLFF. As DNA, the CDR3 is TGCGCCAGCAGACCCAGGGGTAATGAAAAACTGTTTTTT. The chain recombines TRBV4-1 with TRBJ1-4; the D gene is possibly TRBD1 (6 bases). Trimming took off 6 bases at V and 4 bases at J, with 9 bases between the two ends. Germline V gene sequence: CDR1 MGHRA, CDR2 YSYEKL. This CDR3 comprises 13 residues.

The chain combines TRBV2 with TRBJ1-2; D remains ambiguous. With 5 bases removed from V and 4 bases from J, the gap between germline ends came to 11 bases. Germline CDR1 and CDR2: SNHLY and FYNNEI. CDR3 size: 13 residues. CDR3 in amino acids: CASSLDGTYGYTF. The CDR3 coding sequence is TGTGCCAGCAGTCTCGACGGTACCTATGGCTACACCTTC.

This chain joins TRBV5-1 and TRBJ2-7; D may be TRBD1 (6 bases). CDR3 length: 15 amino acids. Between the trimmed V and J ends, which lost 4 bases and 1 base, there was a span of 15 bases. Per the germline V gene, CDR1 is SGHRS and CDR2 is YFSETQ. CDR3 amino acids: CASSVTGMRSYEQYF. The CDR3 nucleotides read TGCGCCAGCAGCGTAACAGGGATGCGGTCCTACGAGCAGTACTTC.

The chain carries TRBV5-1 and TRBJ2-2; a possible D gene is TRBD1 (6 bases). Trimming took 0 bases from V and 0 from J, leaving 6 bases between them. The germline V gene encodes CDR1 SGHRS and CDR2 YFSETQ. The CDR3 is 15 amino acids. The CDR3 protein is CASSLDRANTGELFF. In DNA, the CDR3 is TGCGCCAGCAGCTTGGACAGGGCGAACACCGGGGAGCTGTTTTTT.

The V and J genes are TRBV2 and TRBJ2-2; the D gene is possibly TRBD1 (6 bases). This CDR3 region has 15 residues. V gave up 8 bases and J gave up 2 bases, with 15 bases separating them. Per the germline V gene, CDR1 is SNHLY and CDR2 is FYNNEI. The CDR3 DNA follows: TGTGCCAGCTCCCCAGGGGCGGTCAACACCGGGGAGCTGTTTTTT. This encodes CASSPGAVNTGELFF.

In the case of this clone: This may arise from a read error, as a much more abundant clone is one base away. This sample also contains other DNA sequences that code for the same CDR3. The chain employs TRBV6-1 and TRBJ2-7; tentatively, D is TRBD2 (6 bases). CDR3 length: 15 residues. V was trimmed by 2 bases and J by 2 bases, leaving 13 bases between them. Germline V CDR1 and CDR2: MNHNS, SASEGT. The CDR3 DNA sequence: TGTGCCAGCAGTGAATCCACGGGGGAAACCTACGAGCAGTACTTC. It is translated as CASSESTGETYEQYF.

The J gene is TRBJ1-3, the V gene TRBV21-1. TRBV21-1 is shown as a pseudogene. The CDR3 contains 13 residues. The CDR3 region is CASSPSSGNTIYF. DNA for the CDR3: TGTGCCAGCAGCCCGTCCTCTGGAAACACCATATATTTT.

The rearrangement uses TRBV5-1 and TRBJ1-3, with 10 bases aligning to TRBD1. CDR3 size: 16 residues. Trimming at V came to 2 bases and at J to 4 bases, leaving 6 bases not matched to a gene. Germline CDR1 SGHRS, CDR2 YFSETQ. In DNA form, the CDR3 reads TGCGCCAGCAGCTTTCACGGGACAGGGGTCGGAAACACCATATATTTT. Its protein product is CASSFHGTGVGNTIYF.

The chain links TRBV5-1 to TRBJ2-3, with TRBD1 as a possible D gene (5 bases). The CDR3 is 15 amino acids. The V gene lost 0 bases and the J gene lost 1 base, with 9 bases spanning the gap. CDR1 SGHRS and CDR2 YFSETQ come from the germline V gene. DNA of the CDR3: TGCGCCAGCAGCTTGGTGGCAGGGCGCACAGATACGCAGTATTTT. The encoded protein is CASSLVAGRTDTQYF. Full variable domain (missing parts from reference TRBV5-1 and TRBJ2-3): KAGVTQTPRYLIKTRGQQVTLSCSPISGHRSVSWYQQTPGQGLQFLFEYFSETQRNKGNFPGRFSGRQFSNSRSEMNVSTLELGDSALYLCASSLVAGRTDTQYFGPGTRLTVL.

CDR3 region: CASSYRTGLSGNTIYF. CDR3 nucleotides: TGTGCCAGCAGTTATAGGACAGGACTCTCTGGAAACACCATATATTTT. The chain carries TRBV6-6 and TRBJ1-3, with 7 bases identical to TRBD1. Trimming at V came to 3 bases and at J to 0 bases, leaving 5 bases not matched to a gene. Germline CDR1 and CDR2: MNHNY and SVGAGI (reference sequence). The CDR3 totals 16 residues.

The chain is built from TRBV27 and TRBJ1-5; perhaps TRBD1 as D (6 bases). The CDR3 length is 15 residues. V was clipped by 3 bases and J by 0 bases, with 9 bases between them. The germline V gene encodes CDR1 MNHEY and CDR2 SMNVEV (reference sequence). CDR3 amino acids: CASSFGTTSNQPQHF. CDR3 sequence (DNA): TGTGCCAGCAGTTTCGGGACAACTAGCAATCAGCCCCAGCATTTT.